This T cell receptor (beta chain) was found in a study of T-cell reconstitution after alpha-beta-depleted transplantation in children. Study findings and constraints: T cells produced anew were the main source of T-cell counts and diversity one year after transplant. Reportedly, alpha-beta T cells present about two months post-transplant originated from several hundred expanded clones of graft origin. Some patients showed high day-60 TCRbeta diversity, which derived from surviving recipient T cells and thymic progenitors.

Ten or more counts support this clonotype. Its matching antigen is unknown. It was with unique molecular identifiers that the TCRbeta library was prepared. TCRdb re-derived calls from the PCR reads in MiXCR, one entry per CDR3 protein. The sample consists of approximately 97,000 distinct CDR3 sequences, roughly 7.1% of them appearing once. Sequenced material: PBMCs, taken before TCRalphabeta/CD19-depleted stem cell transplant. This clonotype was sampled from a boy under 10 years old with acute lymphoblastic leukemia, due to receive a stem cell transplant.

The CDR3 bases are TGTGCCAGCAGCTTCCGTACCGGGACAGTCTACAATGAGCAGTTCTTC. Encoded protein: CASSFRTGTVYNEQFF. The chain recombines TRBV5-6 with TRBJ2-1, with 7 bases fitting TRBD1. V trimming: 2 bases; J trimming: 3 bases; junction bases outside the gene matches: 8. The germline V gene has CDR1 SGHDT and CDR2 YYEEEE. This CDR3 spans 16 amino acids.